This T cell receptor beta chain appears in the sequencing data of a study of cytomegalovirus exposure and HLA in healthy donors. Study-level results: In a later analysis, TCR beta V- and J-gene trimming was associated with a missense DCLRE1C variant. A later analysis reportedly found that, within productive TCRs, an Asian-associated ancestry cluster had fewer N-insertions than the mean observed across the roughly 730 donors. In a later analysis, CMV-associated beta chains were mostly HLA-associated, it appeared. TCR sequences were mostly rare, though some public TCRs occurred in many donors.

Details on this clone: The antigen remains undetermined.

This CDR3 comprises 16 residues. J was trimmed by 5 bases and V by 0 bases; bases with no gene match: 7. Germline assignment: CDR1 SGDLS and CDR2 YYNGEE. The PCR contained 60 Vbeta and 13 Jbeta primers. Clones were sequenced by immunoSEQ multiplex PCR, and TCRdb holds only the in-frame ones, with some missing. The table for this sample gives some 120,000 clones. The sequenced sample was PBMCs. The chain joins TRBV9 to TRBJ2-1; 8 nucleotides line up with TRBD2. This clonotype was sampled from a young man in good health and CMV-seronegative. The CDR3 loop is CASSVEASGFHNEQFF. The CDR3 DNA sequence: TGTGCCAGCAGCGTAGAGGCTAGCGGGTTCCACAATGAGCAGTTCTTC. The complete variable domain, with remaining parts taken from reference TRBV9 and TRBJ2-1, reads DSGVTQTPKHLITATGQRVTLRCSPRSGDLSVYWYQQSLDQGLQFLIQYYNGEERAKGNILERFSAQQFPDLHSELNLSSLELGDSALYFCASSVEASGFHNEQFFGPGTRLTVL.